This note documents a single T cell receptor (beta chain) sequence. Its target antigen remains unknown. Base qualities are not recorded, but no much larger clone differs from it by a single base. TCR beta CDR3 regions were amplified from RNA transcripts for repertoire sequencing. A first-round RT-PCR used HTBI primers with the Qiagen OneStep RT-PCR kit, followed by a second-round multiplex PCR, size selection and purification. Libraries were sequenced paired-end with 100 bp reads on an Illumina HiSeq2000. The authors' pipeline ran thus. Reads were processed with SOAPnuke, discarding reads with adapters, uncalled bases, mean Phred below 15, or no exact constant-primer or identifier match. High-quality paired reads were merged with COPE v1.2.5. Clonotypes were defined as unique nucleotide sequences and were aligned to IMGT TRB V, D and J references using MiTCR v1.1. Analysis was restricted to V-J combinations with a frequency above 0.0001, which covered 99.2% of repertoires. For each V-J combination, a TCR clonal expansion and chaos score was defined as the ratio of F50 clonal expansion to chaos observed in the TCRdist matrix. Welch's t-statistics and random forest were used to narrow the features down to 10 to 15 V-J combinations, which were then fed into a naive Bayes classifier. Thyroid-blood repertoire similarity was quantified with the Morisita-Horn index. The raw public data were reprocessed by TCRdb itself: fastp quality trimming at Q25, MiXCR clonotype calling, in-frame beta chains only. Under each unique CDR3 protein, matching rows form one entry showing the most common genes and DNA. These V and J calls rely on TCRdb rather than the paper's analysis. A total of more than 550,000 distinct CDR3 sequences appear in this sample, over 40% of them only once. The ten largest account for over 2.5% of the sample.

This sample stems from a study of Graves' ophthalmopathy and Graves' hyperthyroidism (dated by TCRdb to between 2017 and 2018). Regarding the research as a whole: Peripheral blood samples were taken at the time of initial diagnosis, before any treatment was given. To tell Graves' ophthalmopathy apart from Graves' hyperthyroidism, and to predict which patients would progress to ophthalmopathy, the study relied on TCR beta repertoire signatures. In total, around 130 blood samples were TCR-sequenced: around 42 ophthalmopathy, 75 hyperthyroidism and roughly 17 hyperthyroidism-to-ophthalmopathy patients. A discovery set of about 99 patients (approximately 42 ophthalmopathy, around 57 stable hyperthyroidism) was enrolled to explore V-J signatures distinguishing ophthalmopathy from hyperthyroidism. For independent validation, a separate cohort was made up of roughly 19 hyperthyroidism patients plus 17 patients who later progressed from hyperthyroidism to ophthalmopathy. In roughly 6 hyperthyroidism patients, the T-cell repertoire of thyroid tissue was compared with the T-cell repertoire of blood. Following sample collection, hyperthyroidism patients were given methimazole at a starting dose of 30 mg daily, and ophthalmopathy patients were given high-dose intravenous methylprednisolone. Beyond this particular receptor, the publication reports: The 13-signature model separated ophthalmopathy from stable hyperthyroidism with 85% to 90% sensitivity and less than 83% specificity in cross-validation, and 80%/75% in the test set. In validation, the model predicted ophthalmopathy progression with nearly 71% sensitivity and approximately 72% specificity; roughly eleven predicted patients were CT-confirmed with GO in a median of 6.5 months. Most of the expanded thyroid clonotypes with a frequency above 0.001 were also detected in blood, and it was suggested that the thyroid immune response may be reflected by blood repertoires. Sample size was not statistically predetermined, and group allocation was not concealed from the investigators.

The junction carries 10 bases between V and J, which are trimmed by 0 bases and 2 bases respectively. CDR1 and CDR2 (ENHRY, SYGVKD) derive from the germline V gene. The CDR3 contains 15 residues, cysteine and phenylalanine counted. The entry retains the CDR3 DNA only, 45 bases that are in frame from base 1. The ophthalmopathy patients had moderately to severely active disease, with a Clinical Activity Score of 3 or higher, a NOSPECS grade of 4 or higher, and a disease duration of less than 3 months. Patients with other autoimmune diseases, uncontrolled infections, pregnancy or lactation were excluded from the study. Diagnosis relied on clinical symptoms, serum thyroxine, TRAb, thyroid ultrasound and orbital computed tomography. Using Ficoll-Paque density gradient centrifugation, PBMCs were isolated from about 9.4 ml of fresh peripheral blood. Trizol reagent was used to extract the total RNA, and its quality was then checked on an Agilent 2100 Bioanalyzer.

The sample taken for sequencing was peripheral blood. The sequence was obtained from an adult man with Graves' ophthalmopathy. This chain joins TRBV10-3 to TRBJ1-2, with the D gene too uncertain to name. The CDR3 corresponds to CAISESTQRNYGYTF. The DNA reads as follows: TGTGCCATCAGTGAGTCGACTCAACGGAACTATGGCTACACCTTC.